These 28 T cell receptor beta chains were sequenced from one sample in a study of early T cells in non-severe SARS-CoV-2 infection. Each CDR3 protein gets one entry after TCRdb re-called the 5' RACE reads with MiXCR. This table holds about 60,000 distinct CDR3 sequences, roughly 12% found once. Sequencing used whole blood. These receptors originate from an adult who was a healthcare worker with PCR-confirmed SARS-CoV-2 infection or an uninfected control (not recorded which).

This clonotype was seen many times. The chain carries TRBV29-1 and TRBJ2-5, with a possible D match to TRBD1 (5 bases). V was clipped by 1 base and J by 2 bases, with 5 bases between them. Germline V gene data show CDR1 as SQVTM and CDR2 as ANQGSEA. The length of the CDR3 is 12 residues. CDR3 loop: CSVEGTQETQYF. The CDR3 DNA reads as TGCAGCGTTGAAGGGACACAAGAGACCCAGTACTTC.

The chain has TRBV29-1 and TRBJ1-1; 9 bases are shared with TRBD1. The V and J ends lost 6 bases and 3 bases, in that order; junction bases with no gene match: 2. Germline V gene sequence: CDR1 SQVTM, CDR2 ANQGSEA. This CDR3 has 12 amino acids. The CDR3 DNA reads TGCAGCGTCTGGACAGGGGACACTGAAGCTTTCTTT. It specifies CSVWTGDTEAFF.

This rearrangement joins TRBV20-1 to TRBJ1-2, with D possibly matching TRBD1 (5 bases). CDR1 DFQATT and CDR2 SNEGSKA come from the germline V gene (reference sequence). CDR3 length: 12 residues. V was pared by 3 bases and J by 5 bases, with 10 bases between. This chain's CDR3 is CSARRGDYGYTF. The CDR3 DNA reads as TGCAGTGCTAGGCGGGGGGATTATGGCTACACCTTC.

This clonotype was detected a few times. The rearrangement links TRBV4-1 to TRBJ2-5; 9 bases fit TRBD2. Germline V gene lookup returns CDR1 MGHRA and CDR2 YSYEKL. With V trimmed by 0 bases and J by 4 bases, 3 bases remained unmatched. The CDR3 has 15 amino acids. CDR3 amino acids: CASSQDGTSLETQYF. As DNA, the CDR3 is TGCGCCAGCAGCCAAGATGGGACTAGCCTAGAGACCCAGTACTTC.

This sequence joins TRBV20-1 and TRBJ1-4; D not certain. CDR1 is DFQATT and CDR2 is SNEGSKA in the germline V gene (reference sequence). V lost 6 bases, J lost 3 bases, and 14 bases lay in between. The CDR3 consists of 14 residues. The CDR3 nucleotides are TGCAGTGCAACTTACAGCAGTTCTAATGAAAAACTGTTTTTT. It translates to CSATYSSSNEKLFF.

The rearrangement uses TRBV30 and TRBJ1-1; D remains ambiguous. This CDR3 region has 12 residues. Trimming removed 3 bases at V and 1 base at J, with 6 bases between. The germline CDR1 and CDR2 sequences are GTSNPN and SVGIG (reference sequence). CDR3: CAWRFANTEAFF. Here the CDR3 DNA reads TGTGCCTGGAGATTTGCGAACACTGAAGCTTTCTTT.

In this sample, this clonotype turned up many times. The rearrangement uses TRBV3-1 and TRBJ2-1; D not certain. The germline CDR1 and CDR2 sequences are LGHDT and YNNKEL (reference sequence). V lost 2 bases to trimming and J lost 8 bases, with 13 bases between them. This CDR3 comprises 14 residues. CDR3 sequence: CASSQYDERDEQFF. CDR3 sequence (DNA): TGTGCCAGCAGCCAATACGACGAACGCGATGAGCAGTTCTTC.

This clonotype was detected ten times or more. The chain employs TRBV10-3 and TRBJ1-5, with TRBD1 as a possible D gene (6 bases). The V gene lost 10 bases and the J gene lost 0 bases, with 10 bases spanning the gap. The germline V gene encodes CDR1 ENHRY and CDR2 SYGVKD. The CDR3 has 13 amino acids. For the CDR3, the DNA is TGTGCCAGCCACAGGGATAGCAATCAGCCCCAGCATTTT. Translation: CASHRDSNQPQHF.

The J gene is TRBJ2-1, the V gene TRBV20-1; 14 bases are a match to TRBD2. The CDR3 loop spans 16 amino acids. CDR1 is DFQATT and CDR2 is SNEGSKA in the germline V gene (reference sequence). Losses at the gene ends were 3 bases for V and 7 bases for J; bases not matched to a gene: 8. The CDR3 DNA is TGCAGTGCTAGTGGGTCGGGACTAGCGGGAGTTAATGAGCAGTTCTTC. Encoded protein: CSASGSGLAGVNEQFF.

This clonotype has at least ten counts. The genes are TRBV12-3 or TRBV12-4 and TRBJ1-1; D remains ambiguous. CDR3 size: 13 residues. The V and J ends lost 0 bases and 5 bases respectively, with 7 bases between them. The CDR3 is CASSLAQGTEAFF. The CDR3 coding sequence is TGTGCCAGCAGTTTAGCGCAAGGGACTGAAGCTTTCTTT.

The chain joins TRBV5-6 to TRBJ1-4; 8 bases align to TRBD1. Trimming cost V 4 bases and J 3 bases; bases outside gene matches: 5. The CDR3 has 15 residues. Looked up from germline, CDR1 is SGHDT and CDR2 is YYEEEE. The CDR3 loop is CASSPLRGPNEKLFF. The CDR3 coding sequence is TGTGCCAGCAGCCCACTCAGGGGGCCTAATGAAAAACTGTTTTTT. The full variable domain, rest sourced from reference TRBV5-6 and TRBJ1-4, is DAGVTQSPTHLIKTRGQQVTLRCSPKSGHDTVSWYQQALGQGPQFIFQYYEEEERQRGNFPDRFSGHQFPNYSSELNVNALLLGDSALYLCASSPLRGPNEKLFFGSGTQLSVL.

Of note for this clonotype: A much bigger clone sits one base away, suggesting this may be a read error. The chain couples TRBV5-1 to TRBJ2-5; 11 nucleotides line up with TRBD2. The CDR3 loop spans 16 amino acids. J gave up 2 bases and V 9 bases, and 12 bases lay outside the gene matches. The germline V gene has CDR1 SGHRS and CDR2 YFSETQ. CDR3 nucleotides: TGCGCCAACTGCCCAACCGGGACTAGCGGACAAGAGACCCAGTACTTC. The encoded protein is CANCPTGTSGQETQYF.

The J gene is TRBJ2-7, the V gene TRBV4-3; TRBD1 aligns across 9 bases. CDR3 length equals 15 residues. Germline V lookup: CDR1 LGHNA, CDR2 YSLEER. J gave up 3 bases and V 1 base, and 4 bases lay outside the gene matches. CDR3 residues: CASSQGQGGIYEQYF. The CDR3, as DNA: TGCGCCAGCAGCCAAGGACAGGGGGGCATCTACGAGCAGTACTTC.

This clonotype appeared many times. The CDR3 DNA follows: TGTGCCATCAGTGACTCGCGTCAGGGCGATCAGCCCCAGCATTTT. Its translation: CAISDSRQGDQPQHF. The rearrangement joins TRBV10-3 to TRBJ1-5; weak D call: TRBD1 (5 bases). Germline-derived CDR1 and CDR2 are ENHRY and SYGVKD. The CDR3 has 15 amino acids. The V and J ends lost 3 bases and 5 bases respectively, with 14 bases between them.

In DNA form, the CDR3 reads TGTGCCAGCAGCGATGGACTAGCGCTAGCGAACACCGGGGAGCTGTTTTTT. It yields the protein CASSDGLALANTGELFF. The chain combines TRBV4-2 with TRBJ2-2, with TRBD2 matching 9 bases. Germline V gives CDR1 LGHNA, CDR2 YNFKEQ. The CDR3 has 17 residues. The V segment lost 5 bases and the J segment 0 bases; nucleotides outside the gene matches: 7.

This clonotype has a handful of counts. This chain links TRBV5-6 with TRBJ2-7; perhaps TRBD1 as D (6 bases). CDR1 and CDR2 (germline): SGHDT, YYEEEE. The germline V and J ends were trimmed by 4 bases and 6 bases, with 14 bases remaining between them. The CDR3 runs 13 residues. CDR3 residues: CASSPGDSFEQYF. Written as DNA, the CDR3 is TGTGCCAGCAGCCCAGGGGATTCGTTCGAGCAGTACTTC.

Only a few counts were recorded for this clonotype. Here the CDR3 DNA reads TGTGCCAGCAGCCGGACAGATTCGGGCGCCTACGAGCAGTACTTC. As protein: CASSRTDSGAYEQYF. The chain links TRBV7-6 to TRBJ2-7, with D tentatively TRBD1 (6 bases). V shed 5 bases and J shed 2 bases, with 16 bases lying between them. This CDR3 contains 15 residues. In germline, CDR1 is SGHVS, CDR2 FNYEAQ.

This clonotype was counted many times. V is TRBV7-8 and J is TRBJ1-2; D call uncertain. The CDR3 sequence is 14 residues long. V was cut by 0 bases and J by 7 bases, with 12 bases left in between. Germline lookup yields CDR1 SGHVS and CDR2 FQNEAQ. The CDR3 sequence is CASSLAENPFGYTF. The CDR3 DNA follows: TGTGCCAGCAGCTTAGCTGAGAACCCGTTTGGCTACACCTTC.

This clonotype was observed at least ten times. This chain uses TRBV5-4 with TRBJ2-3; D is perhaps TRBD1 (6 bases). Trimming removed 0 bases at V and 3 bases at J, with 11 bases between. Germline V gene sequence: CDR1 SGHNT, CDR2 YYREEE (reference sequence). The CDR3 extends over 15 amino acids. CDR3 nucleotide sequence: TGTGCCAGCAGCTTGGATGGGGGCTGGACAGATACGCAGTATTTT. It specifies CASSLDGGWTDTQYF.

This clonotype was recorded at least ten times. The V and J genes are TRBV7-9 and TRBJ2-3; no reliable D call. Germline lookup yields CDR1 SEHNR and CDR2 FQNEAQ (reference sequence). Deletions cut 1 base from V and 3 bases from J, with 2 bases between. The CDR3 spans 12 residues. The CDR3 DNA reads TGTGCCAGCAGCTTAGGTACAGATACGCAGTATTTT. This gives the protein CASSLGTDTQYF. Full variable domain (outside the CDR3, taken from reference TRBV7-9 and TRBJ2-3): DTGVSQNPRHKITKRGQNVTFRCDPISEHNRLYWYRQTLGQGPEFLTYFQNEAQLEKSRLLSDRFSAERPKGSFSTLEIQRTEQGDSAMYLCASSLGTDTQYFGPGTRLTVL.

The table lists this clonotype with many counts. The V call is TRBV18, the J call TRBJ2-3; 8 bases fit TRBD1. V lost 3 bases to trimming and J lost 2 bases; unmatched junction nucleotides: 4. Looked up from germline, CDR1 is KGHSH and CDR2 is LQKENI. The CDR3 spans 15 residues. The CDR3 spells CASSPKTGATDTQYF. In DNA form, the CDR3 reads TGTGCCAGCTCACCGAAGACAGGGGCCACAGATACGCAGTATTTT.

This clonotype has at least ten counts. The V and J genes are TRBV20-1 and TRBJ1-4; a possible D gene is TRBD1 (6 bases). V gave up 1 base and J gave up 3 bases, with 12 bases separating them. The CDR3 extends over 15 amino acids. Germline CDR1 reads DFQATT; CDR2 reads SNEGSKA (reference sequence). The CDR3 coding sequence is TGCAGTGCTAGAGTCCCGGGGGCGTCTAATGAAAAACTGTTTTTT. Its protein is CSARVPGASNEKLFF.

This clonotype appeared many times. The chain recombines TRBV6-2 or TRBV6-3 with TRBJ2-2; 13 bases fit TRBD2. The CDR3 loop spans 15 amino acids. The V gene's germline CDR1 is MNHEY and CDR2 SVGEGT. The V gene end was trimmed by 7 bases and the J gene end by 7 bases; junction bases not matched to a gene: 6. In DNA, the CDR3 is TGTGCCAGCACTGGACTAGCGGGAGTTGTCGGGGAGCTGTTTTTT. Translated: CASTGLAGVVGELFF.

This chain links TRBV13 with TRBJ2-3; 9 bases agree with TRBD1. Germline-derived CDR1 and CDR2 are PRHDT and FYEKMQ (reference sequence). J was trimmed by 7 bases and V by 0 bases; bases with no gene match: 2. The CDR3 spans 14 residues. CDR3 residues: CASSLGDRGNTQYF. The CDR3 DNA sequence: TGTGCCAGCAGCTTAGGGGACAGGGGTAATACGCAGTATTTT.

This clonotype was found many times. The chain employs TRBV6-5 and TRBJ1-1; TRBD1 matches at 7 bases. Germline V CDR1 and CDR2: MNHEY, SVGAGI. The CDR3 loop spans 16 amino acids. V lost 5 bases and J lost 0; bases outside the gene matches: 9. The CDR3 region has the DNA TGTGCCAGCAGTAATCAAGCCGGGACAGTGAACACTGAAGCTTTCTTT. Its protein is CASSNQAGTVNTEAFF.

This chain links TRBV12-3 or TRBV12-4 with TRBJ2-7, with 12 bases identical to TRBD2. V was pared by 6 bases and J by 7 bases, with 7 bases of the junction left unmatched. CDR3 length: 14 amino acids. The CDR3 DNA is TGTGCCAGCAGACGGACTAGCGGGATGCGGGAGCAGTACTTC. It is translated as CASRRTSGMREQYF.

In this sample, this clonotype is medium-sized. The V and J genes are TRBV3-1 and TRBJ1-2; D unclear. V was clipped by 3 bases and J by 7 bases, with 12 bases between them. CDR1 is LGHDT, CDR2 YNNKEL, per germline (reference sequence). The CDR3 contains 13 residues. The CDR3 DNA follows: TGTGCCAGCAGCCACGATCATGGTGGTGGCTACACCTTC. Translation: CASSHDHGGGYTF.

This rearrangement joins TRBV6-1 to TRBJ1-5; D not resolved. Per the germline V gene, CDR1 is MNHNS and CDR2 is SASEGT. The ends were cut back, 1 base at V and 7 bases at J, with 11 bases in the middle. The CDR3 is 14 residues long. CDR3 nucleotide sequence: TGTGCCAGCAGTGAAGTAAGGTCGGGGCAGCCCCAGCATTTT. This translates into CASSEVRSGQPQHF.